Listed below are T cell receptor beta chains from one sample, sequenced in a study of blood T cell repertoires in COVID-19. The protocol was immunoSEQ multiplex PCR, while the TCRdb copy is restricted to in-frame clones and leaves out a portion. The sample lists 150,000 to 200,000 clones, approximately 83% occurring once. Sequencing was done on a sample of peripheral blood. The receptors were sampled from a man aged 55-75 years with acute or convalescent COVID-19. Each CDR3 is given with its conserved first and last residue. Each record gives: V gene, clone size, CDR3 length, J gene, D gene, CDR3 DNA, CDR3 protein. The D gene is left open where the match is weak. Not every row has a clone size; where given, it reads once, few, many or a size class.

TRBV5-1,few,14,TRBJ1-1,-,TGCGCCAGCAGCTGGTACAGCATGAACACTGAAGCTTTCTTT,CASSWYSMNTEAFF
TRBV30,once,12,TRBJ2-3,-,TGTGCCTGGAGTGCCTACACAGATACGCAGTATTTT,CAWSAYTDTQYF
TRBV27,-,17,TRBJ2-1,TRBD2,TGTGCCAGCAGTTCACCATCCGGGACTAGCGGGAGCTATGAGCAGTTCTTC,CASSSPSGTSGSYEQFF
TRBV19,-,15,TRBJ1-4,TRBD1,TGTGCCAGTAGTCTTGGACAGGTGAATAATGAAAAACTGTTTTTT,CASSLGQVNNEKLFF
TRBV7-9,-,15,TRBJ2-5,TRBD1,TGTGCCAGCAGCTTCCCCGGGACAGGGAAAGAGACCCAGTACTTC,CASSFPGTGKETQYF
TRBV30,-,15,TRBJ1-5,-,TGTGCCTGGCAGCCCGCATCTGGAGGCAATCAGCCCCAGCATTTT,CAWQPASGGNQPQHF
TRBV9,-,16,TRBJ2-5,TRBD2,TGTGCCAGCAGCGTAGCGACTAGCGGGAGGCAAGAGACCCAGTACTTC,CASSVATSGRQETQYF
TRBV6-5,-,13,TRBJ1-2,TRBD1,TGTGCCAGCAGGGGACAGGGAAACTATGGCTACACCTTC,CASRGQGNYGYTF
TRBV29-1,-,13,TRBJ1-1,-,TGCAGCGCCTCTGACAGACATGGCACTGAAGCTTTCTTT,CSASDRHGTEAFF
TRBV12-3/TRBV12-4,-,12,TRBJ2-7,-,TGTGCCAGCAGCCAAGAACTCGGGGAGCAGTACTTC,CASSQELGEQYF
TRBV5-4,-,14,TRBJ2-1,-,TGTGCCAGCAGCTTGGGGCGGGTAGTCAATGAGCAGTTCTTC,CASSLGRVVNEQFF
TRBV2,-,17,TRBJ2-2,TRBD1,TGTGCCAGCAGGGATAGGGACAGGGTCCTTGGCGGTGGGGAGCTGTTTTTT,CASRDRDRVLGGGELFF
TRBV3-1/TRBV3-2,-,14,TRBJ2-1,-,TGTGCCAGCAGCCATCGTGCGGGAACGGATGAGCAGTTCTTC,CASSHRAGTDEQFF
TRBV11-2,-,14,TRBJ2-1,-,TGTGCCAGCAGCCAGAAGACTAGTTTCAATGAGCAGTTCTTC,CASSQKTSFNEQFF
TRBV19,-,18,TRBJ1-6,TRBD1,TGTGCCAGTAGTACCTCGGGACAGGGCTTCTCCTATAATTCACCCCTCCACTTT,CASSTSGQGFSYNSPLHF
TRBV7-8,once,16,TRBJ2-5,TRBD1,TGTGCCAGCAGCATACCGGGACAGGGGGCTTTAGAGACCCAGTACTTC,CASSIPGQGALETQYF
TRBV5-1,-,15,TRBJ2-1,TRBD2,TGCGCCAGCAGCCAACTAGCGGGATCATACAATGAGCAGTTCTTC,CASSQLAGSYNEQFF
TRBV3-1/TRBV3-2,-,17,TRBJ2-2,-,TGTGCCAGCAGCAGCGTTGACGGACTTGGGGACACCGGGGAGCTGTTTTTT,CASSSVDGLGDTGELFF
TRBV27,-,13,TRBJ1-5,-,TGTGCCAGCTCGGACAGCTTCAATCAGCCCCAGCATTTT,CASSDSFNQPQHF
TRBV3-1/TRBV3-2,-,14,TRBJ1-2,-,TGTGCCAGCAGCCAAAGCGGCGGAAACTATGGCTACACCTTC,CASSQSGGNYGYTF
TRBV2,-,18,TRBJ2-5,TRBD2,TGTGCCAGCAGTGCAGGGACTAGCGGGAACGGGGATCTGGAGACCCAGTACTTC,CASSAGTSGNGDLETQYF
TRBV18,-,15,TRBJ1-1,TRBD1,TGTGCCAGCTCATCTCAAACAGGGGGTCAAACTGAAGCTTTCTTT,CASSSQTGGQTEAFF
TRBV7-6,-,15,TRBJ2-7,-,TGTGCCAGCAGCTTAGGACAGCAAATGACCTACGAGCAGTACTTC,CASSLGQQMTYEQYF
TRBV24-1,-,11,TRBJ2-3,-,TGTGCCACCAGCTACTCCAATACGCAGTATTTT,CATSYSNTQYF
TRBV27,-,11,TRBJ2-7,-,TGTGCCAGCAGCTCTTACTACGAGCAGTACTTC,CASSSYYEQYF
TRBV4-3,once,15,TRBJ2-1,-,TGCGCCAGCAGCCAAGATAAGAGCTCCTACAATGAGCAGTTCTTC,CASSQDKSSYNEQFF
TRBV4-2,-,15,TRBJ2-1,TRBD2,TGTGCCAGCAGCCAGGGACTAGCGGAAGCGTATGAGCAGTTCTTC,CASSQGLAEAYEQFF
TRBV2,-,14,TRBJ2-1,TRBD2,TGTGCCAGCATGGGCGGGAGCCCGTACAATGAGCAGTTCTTC,CASMGGSPYNEQFF
TRBV19,-,16,TRBJ2-6,-,TGTGCCAGTAGTTCAACAGGGAGGGTCGGGGCCAACGTCCTGACTTTC,CASSSTGRVGANVLTF
TRBV4-1,-,16,TRBJ2-5,-,TGCGCCAGCAGCCAAGTTGCGAGAGCGGGTGGAGAGACCCAGTACTTC,CASSQVARAGGETQYF
TRBV11-1,-,15,TRBJ1-1,-,TGTGCCAGCAGCTTAGGACAGTGGGAGAACACTGAAGCTTTCTTT,CASSLGQWENTEAFF
TRBV7-9,-,14,TRBJ1-1,-,TGTGCCAGCAGCATCAGTGGGGGCGGCACTGAAGCTTTCTTT,CASSISGGGTEAFF
TRBV2,-,13,TRBJ1-2,-,TGTGCCAGCAGTGAACAGGGGAGCTATGGCTACACCTTC,CASSEQGSYGYTF
TRBV7-9,-,18,TRBJ2-4,TRBD1,TGTGCCAGCAGCTTAACAGGGGGCGCGAGCGGGTCCAAAAACATTCAGTACTTC,CASSLTGGASGSKNIQYF
TRBV5-6,-,18,TRBJ1-2,-,TGTGCCAGCAGCTTGGTTGACGAGCGGTGGGATTTTAACTATGGCTACACCTTC,CASSLVDERWDFNYGYTF
TRBV3-1/TRBV3-2,-,16,TRBJ2-1,TRBD2,TGTGCGAGCAACCGAGGGCGCGGGAGCTCCTACAATGAGCAGTTCTTC,CASNRGRGSSYNEQFF
TRBV19,-,15,TRBJ1-5,-,TGTGCCAGTAGTATGCGACGGGAGCCCAATCAGCCCCAGCATTTT,CASSMRREPNQPQHF
TRBV6-5,-,15,TRBJ2-7,TRBD1,TGTGCCAGCAGTTACTCGGGACAGGGGACCTACGAGCAGTACTTC,CASSYSGQGTYEQYF
TRBV7-2,few,15,TRBJ1-6,-,TGTGCCAGCAGCTTTAGATCCGGGAAGAATTCACCCCTCCACTTT,CASSFRSGKNSPLHF
TRBV5-1,-,13,TRBJ1-2,-,TGCGCCAGCAGCTTGGGATCAGGGGATGGCTACACCTTC,CASSLGSGDGYTF
TRBV28,few,16,TRBJ2-7,TRBD1,TGTGCCAGCAGTACCCACCGGGACAGGGGAAGATACGAGCAGTACTTC,CASSTHRDRGRYEQYF